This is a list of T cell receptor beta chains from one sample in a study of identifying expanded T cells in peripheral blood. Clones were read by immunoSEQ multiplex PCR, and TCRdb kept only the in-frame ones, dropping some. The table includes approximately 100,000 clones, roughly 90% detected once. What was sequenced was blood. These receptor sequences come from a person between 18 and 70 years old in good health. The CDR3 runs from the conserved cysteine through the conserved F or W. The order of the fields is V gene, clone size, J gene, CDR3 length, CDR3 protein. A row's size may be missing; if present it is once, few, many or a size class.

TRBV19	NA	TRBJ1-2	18	CASSRGDTRQQNYYGYTF
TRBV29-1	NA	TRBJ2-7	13	CSVDGRDAYEQYF
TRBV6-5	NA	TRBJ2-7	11	CASRDNYEQYF
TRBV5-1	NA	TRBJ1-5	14	CASSLAGGNQPQHF
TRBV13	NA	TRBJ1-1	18	CASSFGSEGLGVGTEAFF
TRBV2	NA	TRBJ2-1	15	CASSVAGQVWNEQFF
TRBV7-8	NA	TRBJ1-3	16	CASSAGTGSSGNTIYF
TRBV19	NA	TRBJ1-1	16	CASSRLRQFLNTEAFF
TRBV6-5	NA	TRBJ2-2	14	CASRSGGRGGELFF
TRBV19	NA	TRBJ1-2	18	CASRDRGAGGDRSYGYTF
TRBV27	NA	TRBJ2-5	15	CASSLGQGFSETQYF
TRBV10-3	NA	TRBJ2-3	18	CAISPHLSGGGGSDTQYF
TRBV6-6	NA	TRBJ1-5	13	CASSPPEGGAQHF
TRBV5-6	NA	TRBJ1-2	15	CASSLLTFFTYGYTF
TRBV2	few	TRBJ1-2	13	CASSVDSTGDDTF
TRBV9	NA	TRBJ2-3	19	CASSVRSTAVAPFTDTQYF
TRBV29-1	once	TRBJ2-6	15	CSVEDPRKGANVLTF
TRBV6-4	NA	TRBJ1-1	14	CASSEHPGNTEAFF
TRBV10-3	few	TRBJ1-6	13	CAIGPGASSPLHF
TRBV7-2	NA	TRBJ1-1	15	CASSPRQTGDTEAFF
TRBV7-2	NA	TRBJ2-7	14	CASSPQSSSYEQYF
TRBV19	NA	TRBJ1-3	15	CASSRGSLAGNTIYF
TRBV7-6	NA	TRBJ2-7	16	CASSPGPGDRGYEQYF
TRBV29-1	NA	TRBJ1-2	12	CSVDWASYGYTF
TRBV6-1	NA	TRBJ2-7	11	CASSEGYEQYF
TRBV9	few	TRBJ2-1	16	CASSVAPLGGYNEQFF
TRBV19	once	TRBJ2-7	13	CASSFGPYYEQYF
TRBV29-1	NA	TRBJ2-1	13	CSVAGGVYNEQFF
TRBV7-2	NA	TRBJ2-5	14	CASSRTQGVSSQYF
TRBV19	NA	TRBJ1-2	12	CASSIGTGGYTF
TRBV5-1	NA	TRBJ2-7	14	CASSLSGQYYEQYF
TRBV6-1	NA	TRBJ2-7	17	CASSVGPSRGGPNEQYF
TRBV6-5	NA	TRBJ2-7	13	CASSEMIPYEQYF
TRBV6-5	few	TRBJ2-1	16	CASSYSFSGGVNEQFF
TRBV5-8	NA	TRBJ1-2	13	CASSLKGFYGYTF
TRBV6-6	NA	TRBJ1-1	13	CASSYVSRDEAFF
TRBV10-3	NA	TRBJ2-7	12	CATDRGGNEQYF
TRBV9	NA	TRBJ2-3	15	CASSAQGGGTDTQYF
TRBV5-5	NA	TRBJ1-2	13	CASSPFGVGGYTF
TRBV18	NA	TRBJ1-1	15	CASSPLLPSNTEAFF
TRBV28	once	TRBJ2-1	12	CASSSPYGEQFF
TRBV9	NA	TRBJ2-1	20	CASSVVADPVAGASYNEQFF
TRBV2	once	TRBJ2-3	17	CASSDYPGTGESDTQYF
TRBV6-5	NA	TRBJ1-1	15	CASSHGGGPGTEAFF
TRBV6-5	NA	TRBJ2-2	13	CASRQAGTGELFF
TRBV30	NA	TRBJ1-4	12	CAWGGGNEKLFF
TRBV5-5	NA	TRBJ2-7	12	CASSLDGWEQYF
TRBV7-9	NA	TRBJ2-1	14	CASSIGTGMNEQFF
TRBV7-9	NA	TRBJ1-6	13	CASSPGRISPLHF
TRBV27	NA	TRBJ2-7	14	CASSHLGSLYEQYF
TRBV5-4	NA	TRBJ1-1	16	CASSGPGQGLNTEAFF
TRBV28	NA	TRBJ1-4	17	CASSLPSGGRTNEKLFF
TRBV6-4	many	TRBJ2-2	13	CASSDRDTGELFF